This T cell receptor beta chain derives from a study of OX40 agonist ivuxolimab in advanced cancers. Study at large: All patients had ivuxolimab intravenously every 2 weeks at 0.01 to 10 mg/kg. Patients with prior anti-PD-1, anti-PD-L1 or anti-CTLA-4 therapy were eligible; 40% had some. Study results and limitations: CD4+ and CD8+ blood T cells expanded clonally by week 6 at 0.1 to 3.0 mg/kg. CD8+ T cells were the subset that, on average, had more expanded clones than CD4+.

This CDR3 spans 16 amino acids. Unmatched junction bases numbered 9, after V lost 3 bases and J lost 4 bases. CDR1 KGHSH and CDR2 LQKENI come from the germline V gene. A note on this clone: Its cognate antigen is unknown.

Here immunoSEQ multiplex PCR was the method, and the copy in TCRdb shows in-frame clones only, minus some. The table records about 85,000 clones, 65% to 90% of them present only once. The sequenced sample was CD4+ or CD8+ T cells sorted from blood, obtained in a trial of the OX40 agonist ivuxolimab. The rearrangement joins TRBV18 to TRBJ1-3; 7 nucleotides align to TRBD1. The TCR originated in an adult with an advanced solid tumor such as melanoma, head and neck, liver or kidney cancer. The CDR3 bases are TGTGCCAGCTCACCCTTTAAGGACAGGCTGGGAAACACCATATATTTT. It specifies CASSPFKDRLGNTIYF. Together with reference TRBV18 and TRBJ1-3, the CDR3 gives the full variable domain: NAGVMQNPRHLVRRRGQEARLRCSPMKGHSHVYWYRQLPEEGLKFMVYLQKENIIDESGMPKERFSAEFPKEGPSILRIQQVVRGDSAAYFCASSPFKDRLGNTIYFGEGSWLTVV.